This T cell receptor (beta chain) was found in a study of Tregs in tolerant kidney transplant recipients. Study-level results: Findings come from small patient numbers and require larger validation.

The V gene lost 1 base and the J gene lost 3 bases, with 19 bases spanning the gap. Germline V gene data show CDR1 as SGHNT and CDR2 as YYREEE (reference sequence). The CDR3 extends over 17 amino acids. On this clone: Its antigen remains unknown.

Generated by immunoSEQ multiplex PCR, the TCRdb table keeps only in-frame clones and is missing some. The top ten hold over 4% of the sample, which has under 100,000 clones, roughly 92% seen once. Sequenced material: CD8+ T cells from blood. The origin of this receptor is a human donor in good health. The rearrangement links TRBV5-4 to TRBJ2-5, with D perhaps TRBD2 (5 bases). CDR3 sequence (DNA): TGTGCCAGCAGCTTGTGGGGTAGCGTACTAGACGAAGAGACCCAGTACTTC. This gives the protein CASSLWGSVLDEETQYF.